This TCR beta chain was sequenced during a study of CD8+ T cells in alopecia areata. Looking at the study overall: Percentage of affected scalp area was the basis on which treated patients' severity was scored.

Isolated RNA was reverse transcribed into cDNA used as the sequencing template. Here immunoSEQ multiplex PCR was the method, and the copy in TCRdb shows in-frame clones only, minus some. The data contain around 100,000 clones, approximately 54% of them singletons. This clone is medium-sized by share. Its antigen is not identified. Study-level results: Amid tofacitinib therapy, many expanded lesional clones stayed present in scalp and blood.

CDR3 length: 14 residues. From germline, CDR1 is PRHDT and CDR2 FYEKMQ (reference sequence). The junction had 6 bases not matched to a gene; V was cut back by 5 bases and J by 2 bases. Treatment meaning: oral pan-JAK inhibitor, 5-10 mg twice daily. Patients with alopecia areata provided lesional scalp punch biopsies as well as peripheral blood. V is TRBV13 and J is TRBJ2-7, with TRBD2 identical over 7 bases. The receptor was derived from a human donor with alopecia areata. This specimen was CD8+ T cells sorted from blood, taken at week 24, from a patient treated with tofacitinib. The CDR3 region is CASSPERDPYEQYF. Written as DNA, the CDR3 is TGTGCCAGCAGCCCAGAGCGGGACCCCTACGAGCAGTACTTC.